This T cell receptor (beta chain) originates from a study of radiation and T cells in renal cell carcinoma. The data were produced by immunoSEQ multiplex PCR, yet TCRdb's version contains in-frame clones alone and is incomplete. The data show some 81,000 clones, with 80% to 90% seen just once and 5% to 7.5% held by the top ten. For this clone: The antigen is not known.

Time point indicated: blood 4 weeks post-SBRT, at nephrectomy. Treatment indicated: 15 Gy SBRT to primary tumor, nephrectomy 4 weeks later. Nephrectomy followed 15 Gy stereotactic body radiation by 4 weeks. This renal cell carcinoma was of the clear cell type. The CDR3 consists of 14 residues. The study's findings and limits: Pretreatment tumor biopsies were lacking, so baseline clonotypes are unknown. Top tumor clonotypes rose in blood 2 weeks post-radiation, then contracted.

The receptor was isolated from a woman aged 70-85 years with renal cell carcinoma. The sequences come from blood, collected from a patient whose treatment included radiotherapy and nephrectomy. The genes are TRBV21-1 and TRBJ1-6; the D call in the table, TRBD1, was not verified against the DNA. TRBV21-1 is tagged as a pseudogene. CDR3 region: CASSARDTNSPLHF. CDR3 sequence (DNA): TGTGCCAGCAGCGCCAGGGACACCAATTCACCCCTCCACTTT.